This T cell receptor beta chain was sequenced during a study of graft-versus-host responses after intestinal transplantation. Study results and limitations: Among circulating GvH clones, peak levels were associated with early post-transplant declines in HvG clones.

For this clone: The antigen is undetermined.

Profiled with immunoSEQ multiplex PCR; TCRdb holds only in-frame clones, not every one. Of tens of thousands of clones listed, approximately 95% are singletons. Sequenced here: PBMCs, sampled about 800 days after a first intestinal transplant, on the day of a second. The clonotype comes from a human patient who received an intestinal transplant, so some T cells may come from the graft donor.

CDR3 sequence (DNA): TGTGCCATCGGATTGGGACAGGGGCCACAAGAGACCCAGTACTTC. Encoded protein: CAIGLGQGPQETQYF. The rearrangement joins TRBV10-3 to TRBJ2-5, with 10 positions matching TRBD1. J gave up 2 bases and V 8 bases, and 8 bases lay outside the gene matches. This CDR3 comprises 15 residues. Germline V lookup: CDR1 ENHRY, CDR2 SYGVKD.